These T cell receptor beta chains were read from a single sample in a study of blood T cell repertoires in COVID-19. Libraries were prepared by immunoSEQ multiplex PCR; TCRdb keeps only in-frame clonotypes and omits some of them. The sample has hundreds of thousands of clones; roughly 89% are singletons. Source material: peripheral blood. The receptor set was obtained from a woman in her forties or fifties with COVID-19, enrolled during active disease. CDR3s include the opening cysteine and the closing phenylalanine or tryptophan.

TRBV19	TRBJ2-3	CASSIRTSGTDTQYF
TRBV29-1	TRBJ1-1	CSVERGGTEAFF
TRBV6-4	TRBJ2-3	CASSPEGTDTQYF
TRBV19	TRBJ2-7	CATPLGGRRISYEQYF
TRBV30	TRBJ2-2	CAWSAGGSGELFF
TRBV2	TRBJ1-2	CASSRDRESGYTF
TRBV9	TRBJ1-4	CASSSGQANEKLFF
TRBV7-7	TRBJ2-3	CASSLGQGTDTQYF
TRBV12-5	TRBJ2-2	CATSTGGANTGELFF
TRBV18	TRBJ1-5	CASSLGPRGQPQHF
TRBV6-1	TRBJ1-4	CASSEGGMGTSEKLFF
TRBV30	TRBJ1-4	CAWSGGPIYEKLFF
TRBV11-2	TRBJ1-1	CASSSNGGQGGPRTEAFF
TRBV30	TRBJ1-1	CAWSAGVHTEAFF
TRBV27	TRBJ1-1	CASRPGHLNTEAFF
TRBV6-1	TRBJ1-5	CASSERRDRGLQPQHF
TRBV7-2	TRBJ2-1	CASSFRGGSPYNEQFF
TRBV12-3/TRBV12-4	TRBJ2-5	CASSFRRGGAQYF
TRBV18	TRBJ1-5	CASSPKNYRQGDQPQHF
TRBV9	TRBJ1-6	CASAATGQPLHF
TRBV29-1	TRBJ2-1	CSDRDTRAPEQFF
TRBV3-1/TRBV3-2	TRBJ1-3	CASSASSGNTIYF
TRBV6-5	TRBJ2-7	CASSYQGDYEQYF
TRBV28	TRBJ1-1	CASSPPLGRSSWVAFF
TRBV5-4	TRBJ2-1	CASSSSGGSSNEQFF
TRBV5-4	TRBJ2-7	CASSGGTSGGLPYEQYF
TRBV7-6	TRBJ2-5	CASSLGVPETQYF
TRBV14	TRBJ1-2	CASKAWGQDGYTF
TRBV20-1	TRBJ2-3	CSASGVAGGSEGVNTQYF
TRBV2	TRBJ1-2	CASSGVRAKGGVGYTF
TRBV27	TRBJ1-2	CASSSNQGNYGYTF
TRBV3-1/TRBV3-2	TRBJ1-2	CASSQGASKGRGYTF
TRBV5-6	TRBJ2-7	CASSLSGGVYEQYF
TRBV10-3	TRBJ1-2	CAISEYDRGREDGYTF
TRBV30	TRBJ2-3	CAWSQRGGSTDTQYF
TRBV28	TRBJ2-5	CASSASSVETQYF
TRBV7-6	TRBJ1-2	CASSPVKGGHGYTF
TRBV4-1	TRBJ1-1	CASSLSTRRGGTEAFF
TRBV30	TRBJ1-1	CAWSVTGGRGGGYYTEAFF
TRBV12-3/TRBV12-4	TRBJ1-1	CASAIISTAEAFF
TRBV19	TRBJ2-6	CASSSRDRYSGANVLTF
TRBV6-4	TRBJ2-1	CASSLSGTLVNEQFF
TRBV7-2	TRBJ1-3	CASSLGTARSGNTIYF
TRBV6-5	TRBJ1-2	CASSPGGYYGYTF
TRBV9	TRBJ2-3	CASSVAGGGTDTQYF
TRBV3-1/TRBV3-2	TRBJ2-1	CASSQGSGTGPFF
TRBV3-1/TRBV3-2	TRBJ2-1	CASSRRSGTHNEQFF
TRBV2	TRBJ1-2	CASRTGTRANYGYTF
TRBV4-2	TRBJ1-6	CASSQFGNSPLHF
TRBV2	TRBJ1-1	CASIRGTVEAFF
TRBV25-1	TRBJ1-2	CASSLGQYDGYTF
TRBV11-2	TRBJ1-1	CASSLRQTMNTEAFF
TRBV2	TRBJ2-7	CASKNSPSSYEQYF
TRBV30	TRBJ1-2	CAWSEGSGPYGYTF
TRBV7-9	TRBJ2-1	CASSPRQPGQLYNEQFF